This T cell receptor beta chain was retrieved from a study of technical replicates of blood from a few donors (dated by TCRdb to 2015 to 2018). Libraries were made using the immunoSEQ multiplex PCR assay. In its TCRdb copy, this immuneACCESS table keeps in-frame sequences only and misses some clones. Where compared with another copy, unresolved V genes explain less than half of these, and the others have no known cause. Recorded for this sample are tens of thousands of clones; about 90% of them occurred a single time. Approximately 0.25% of the sample comes from the top ten. Including cysteine and phenylalanine, the CDR3 has 14 amino acids. Solely the CDR3 DNA is kept, with 42 bases framed from the first base. CDR1 KGHSH and CDR2 LQKENI were looked up in the germline V gene. After removal of 2 bases from V and 7 bases from J, the junction retains 7 bases not matched to a gene. As regards this clone: Its recognized antigen is unknown. No base quality information exists; no much larger clone differs at one position.

The receptor chain draws on TRBV18 and TRBJ2-7, with TRBD1 identical over 8 junction bases. The sample taken for sequencing was T cells isolated from PBMCs. The clonotype originates from a human donor in good health. The DNA sequence follows: TGTGCCAGCTCACCAGGGCAGGGGGCTCATGAGCAGTACTTC. Translated, it reads CASSPGQGAHEQYF.